One T cell receptor beta chain is described in this entry. The data belong to a study of control samples from healthy donors and cancer patients. Measured with immunoSEQ multiplex PCR; TCRdb has only the in-frame clones, and not every one. Here the sample spans 46,000 or so clones, 93% being singletons. V lost 4 bases and J 8 bases, leaving 15 bases between the germline ends. Germline assignment: CDR1 SGHNT and CDR2 YYREEE (reference sequence). The CDR3 is 14 amino acids. The specimen sequenced was PBMCs. This TCR was sampled from a woman between 45 and 60 years old with head and neck cancer. This chain connects TRBV5-4 to TRBJ1-4; D is uncertain. The CDR3: CASSPGGFKEKLFF. DNA of the CDR3: TGTGCCAGCAGCCCGGGAGGTTTTAAGGAAAAACTGTTTTTT.